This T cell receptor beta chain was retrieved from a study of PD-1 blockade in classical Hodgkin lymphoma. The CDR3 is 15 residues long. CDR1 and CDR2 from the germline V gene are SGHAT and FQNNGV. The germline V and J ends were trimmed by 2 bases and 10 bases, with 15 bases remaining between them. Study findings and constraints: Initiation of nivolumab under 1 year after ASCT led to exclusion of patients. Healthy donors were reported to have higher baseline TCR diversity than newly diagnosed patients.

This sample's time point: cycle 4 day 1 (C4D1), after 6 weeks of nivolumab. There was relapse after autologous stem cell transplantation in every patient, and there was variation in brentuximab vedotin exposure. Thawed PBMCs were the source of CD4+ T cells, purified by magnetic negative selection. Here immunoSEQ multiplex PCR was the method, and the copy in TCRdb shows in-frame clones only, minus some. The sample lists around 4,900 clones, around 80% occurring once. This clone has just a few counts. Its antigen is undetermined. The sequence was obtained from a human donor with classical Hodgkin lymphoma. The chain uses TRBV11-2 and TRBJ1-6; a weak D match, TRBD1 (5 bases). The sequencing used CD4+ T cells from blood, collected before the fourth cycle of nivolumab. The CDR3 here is CASSLNTGGRSPLHF. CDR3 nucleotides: TGTGCCAGCAGCTTAAATACAGGAGGTCGGTCACCCCTCCACTTT.